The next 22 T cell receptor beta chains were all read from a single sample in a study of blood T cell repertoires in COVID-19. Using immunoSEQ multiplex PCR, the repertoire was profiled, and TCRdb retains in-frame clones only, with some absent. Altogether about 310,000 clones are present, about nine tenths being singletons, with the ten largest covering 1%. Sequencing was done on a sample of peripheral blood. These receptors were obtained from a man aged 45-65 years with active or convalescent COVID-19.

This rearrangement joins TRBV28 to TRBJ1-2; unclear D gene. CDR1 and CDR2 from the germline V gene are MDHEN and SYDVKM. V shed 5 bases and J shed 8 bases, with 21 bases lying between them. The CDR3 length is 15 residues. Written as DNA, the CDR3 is TGTGCCAGCAGTCAAGGCGGGCCTCTTCTTAGGGGCTACACCTTC. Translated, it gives CASSQGGPLLRGYTF.

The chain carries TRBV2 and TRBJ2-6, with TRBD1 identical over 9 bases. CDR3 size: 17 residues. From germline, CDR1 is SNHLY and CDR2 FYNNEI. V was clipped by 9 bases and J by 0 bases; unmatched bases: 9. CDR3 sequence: CASHAGQGNSGANVLTF. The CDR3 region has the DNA TGTGCCAGTCACGCCGGACAGGGGAACTCTGGGGCCAACGTCCTGACTTTC.

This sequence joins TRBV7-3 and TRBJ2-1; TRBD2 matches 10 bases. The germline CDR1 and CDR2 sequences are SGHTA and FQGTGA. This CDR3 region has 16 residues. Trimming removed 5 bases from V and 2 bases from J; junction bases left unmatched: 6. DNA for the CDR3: TGTGCCAGCAGCCTTCTAGCGGGGGCCGCCTACAATGAGCAGTTCTTC. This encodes CASSLLAGAAYNEQFF.

The CDR3 DNA is TGTGCCAGCAGAGCAGGGATGAATCAGCCCCAGCATTTT. This encodes CASRAGMNQPQHF. V is TRBV6-6 and J is TRBJ1-5; a weak D match, TRBD1 (5 bases). Germline V gene data show CDR1 as MNHNY and CDR2 as SVGAGI (reference sequence). The CDR3 contains 13 residues. V lost 6 bases, J lost 4 bases, and 10 bases lay in between.

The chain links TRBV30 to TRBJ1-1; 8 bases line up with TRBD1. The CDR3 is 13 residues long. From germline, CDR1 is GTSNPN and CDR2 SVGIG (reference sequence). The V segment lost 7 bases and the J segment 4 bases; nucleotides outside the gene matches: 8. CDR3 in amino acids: CASSGQGGTEAFF. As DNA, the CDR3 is TGTGCCTCCTCCGGACAGGGTGGCACTGAAGCTTTCTTT.

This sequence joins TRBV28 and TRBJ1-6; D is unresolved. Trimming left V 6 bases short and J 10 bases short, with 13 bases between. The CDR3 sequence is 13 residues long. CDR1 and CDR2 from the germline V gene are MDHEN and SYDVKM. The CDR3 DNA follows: TGTGCCAGCAGGCGAGGTGGCGGGTCACCCCTCCACTTT. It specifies CASRRGGGSPLHF.

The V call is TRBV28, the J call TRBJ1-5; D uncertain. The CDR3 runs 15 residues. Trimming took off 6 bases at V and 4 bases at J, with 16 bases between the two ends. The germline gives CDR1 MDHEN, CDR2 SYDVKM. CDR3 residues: CASRQMGRANQPQHF. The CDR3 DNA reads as TGTGCCAGCAGACAAATGGGGAGGGCAAATCAGCCCCAGCATTTT.

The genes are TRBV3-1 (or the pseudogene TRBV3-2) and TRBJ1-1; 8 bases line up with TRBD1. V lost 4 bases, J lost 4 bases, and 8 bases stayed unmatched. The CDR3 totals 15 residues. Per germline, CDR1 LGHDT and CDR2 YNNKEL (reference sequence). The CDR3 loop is CASSPRTGMATEAFF. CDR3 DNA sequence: TGTGCCAGCAGCCCACGGACAGGGATGGCCACTGAAGCTTTCTTT.

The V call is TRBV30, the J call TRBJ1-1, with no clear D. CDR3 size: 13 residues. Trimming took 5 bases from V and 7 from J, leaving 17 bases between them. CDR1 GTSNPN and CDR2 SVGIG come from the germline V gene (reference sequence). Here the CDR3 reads CAWERVEVGEAFF. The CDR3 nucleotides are TGTGCCTGGGAGAGGGTCGAAGTGGGTGAAGCTTTCTTT.

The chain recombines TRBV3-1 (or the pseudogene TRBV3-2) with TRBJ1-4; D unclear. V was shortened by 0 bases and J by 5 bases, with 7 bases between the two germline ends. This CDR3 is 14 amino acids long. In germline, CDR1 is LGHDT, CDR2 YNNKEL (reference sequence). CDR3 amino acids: CASSQEVRNEKLFF. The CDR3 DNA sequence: TGTGCCAGCAGCCAAGAGGTCAGGAATGAAAAACTGTTTTTT.

The CDR3 sequence: CASSPQGFSNQPQHF. CDR3 nucleotide sequence: TGTGCCAGCAGTCCCCAGGGTTTTAGCAATCAGCCCCAGCATTTT. V usage is TRBV6-5 and J usage is TRBJ1-5; D might be TRBD1 (5 bases). The CDR3 is 15 residues long. Between the trimmed V and J ends, which lost 5 bases and 0 bases, there was a span of 11 bases. Per germline, CDR1 MNHEY and CDR2 SVGAGI.

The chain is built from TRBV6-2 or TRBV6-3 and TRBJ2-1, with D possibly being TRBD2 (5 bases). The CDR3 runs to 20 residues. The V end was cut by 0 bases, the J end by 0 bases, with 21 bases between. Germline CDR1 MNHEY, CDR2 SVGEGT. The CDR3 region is CASSYSISNQRISSYNEQFF. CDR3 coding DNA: TGTGCCAGCAGTTACTCAATTAGTAACCAGCGGATCAGCTCCTACAATGAGCAGTTCTTC.

CDR3: CASSSGGGASFRTDTQYF. The CDR3 DNA follows: TGTGCCAGCAGTTCGGGCGGGGGGGCCTCGTTCCGCACAGATACGCAGTATTTT. V gene TRBV6-2 or TRBV6-3 combines with J gene TRBJ2-3; 9 positions agree with TRBD2. J gave up 1 base and V 4 bases, and 12 bases lay outside the gene matches. Germline-derived CDR1 and CDR2 are MNHEY and SVGEGT. The CDR3 is 18 amino acids.

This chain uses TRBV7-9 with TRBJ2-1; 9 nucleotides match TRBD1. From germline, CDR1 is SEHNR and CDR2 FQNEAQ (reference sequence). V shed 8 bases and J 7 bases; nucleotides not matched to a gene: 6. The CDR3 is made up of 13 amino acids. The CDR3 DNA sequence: TGTGCCAGCCGGGACAGGGTAATTAATGAGCAGTTCTTC. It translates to CASRDRVINEQFF.

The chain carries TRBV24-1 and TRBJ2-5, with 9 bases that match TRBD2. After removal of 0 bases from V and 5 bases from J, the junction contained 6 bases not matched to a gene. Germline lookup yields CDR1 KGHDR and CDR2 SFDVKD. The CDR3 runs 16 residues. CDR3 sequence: CATSDLGLAGRETQYF. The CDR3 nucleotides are TGTGCCACCAGTGATTTGGGGCTAGCGGGAAGGGAGACCCAGTACTTC.

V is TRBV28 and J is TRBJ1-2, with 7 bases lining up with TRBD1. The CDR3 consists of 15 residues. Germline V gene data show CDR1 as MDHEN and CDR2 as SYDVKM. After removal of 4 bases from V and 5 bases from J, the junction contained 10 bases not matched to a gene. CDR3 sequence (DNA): TGTGCCAGCAGTTCAGGACAGGAGCGGGGGTATGGCTACACCTTC. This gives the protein CASSSGQERGYGYTF.

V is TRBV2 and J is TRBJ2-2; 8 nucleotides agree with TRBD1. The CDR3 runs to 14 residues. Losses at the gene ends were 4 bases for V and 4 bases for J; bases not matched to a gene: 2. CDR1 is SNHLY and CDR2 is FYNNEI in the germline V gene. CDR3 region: CASSVDRATGELFF. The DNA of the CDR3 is TGTGCCAGCAGTGTGGACAGGGCCACCGGGGAGCTGTTTTTT.

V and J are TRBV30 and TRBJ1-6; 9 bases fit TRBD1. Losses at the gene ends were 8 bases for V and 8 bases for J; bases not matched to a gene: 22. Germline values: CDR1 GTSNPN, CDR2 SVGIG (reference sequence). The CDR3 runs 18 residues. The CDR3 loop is CAGSVRGTGRVMDSPLHF. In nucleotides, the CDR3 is TGTGCCGGATCCGTTAGAGGGACAGGGCGCGTCATGGATTCACCCCTCCACTTT.

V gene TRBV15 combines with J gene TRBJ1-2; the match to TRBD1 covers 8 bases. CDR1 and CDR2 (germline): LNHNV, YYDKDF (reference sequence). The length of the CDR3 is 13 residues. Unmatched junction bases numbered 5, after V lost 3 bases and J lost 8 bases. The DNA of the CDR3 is TGTGCCACCAGCAGTCGGACAGGGCAAGGCTACACCTTC. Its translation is CATSSRTGQGYTF.

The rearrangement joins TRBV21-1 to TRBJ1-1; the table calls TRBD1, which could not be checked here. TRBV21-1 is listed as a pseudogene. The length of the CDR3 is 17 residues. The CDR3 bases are TGTGCCAGCAGCAAAGACCCCCGGACAGGGGGAGAGACTGAAGCTTTCTTT. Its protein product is CASSKDPRTGGETEAFF.

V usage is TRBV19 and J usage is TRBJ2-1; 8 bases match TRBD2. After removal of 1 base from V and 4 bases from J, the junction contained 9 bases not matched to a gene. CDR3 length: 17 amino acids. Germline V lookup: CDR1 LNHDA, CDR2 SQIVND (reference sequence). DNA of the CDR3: TGTGCCAGTAGTATAGTGGCGAGCGGGGGCTCATACAATGAGCAGTTCTTC. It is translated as CASSIVASGGSYNEQFF.

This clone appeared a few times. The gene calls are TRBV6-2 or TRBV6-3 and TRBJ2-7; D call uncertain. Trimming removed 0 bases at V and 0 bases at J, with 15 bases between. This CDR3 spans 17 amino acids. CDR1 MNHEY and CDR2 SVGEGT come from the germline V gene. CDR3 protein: CASSYSRARASSYEQYF. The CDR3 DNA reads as TGTGCCAGCAGTTACTCGAGAGCCCGCGCTAGCTCCTACGAGCAGTACTTC.